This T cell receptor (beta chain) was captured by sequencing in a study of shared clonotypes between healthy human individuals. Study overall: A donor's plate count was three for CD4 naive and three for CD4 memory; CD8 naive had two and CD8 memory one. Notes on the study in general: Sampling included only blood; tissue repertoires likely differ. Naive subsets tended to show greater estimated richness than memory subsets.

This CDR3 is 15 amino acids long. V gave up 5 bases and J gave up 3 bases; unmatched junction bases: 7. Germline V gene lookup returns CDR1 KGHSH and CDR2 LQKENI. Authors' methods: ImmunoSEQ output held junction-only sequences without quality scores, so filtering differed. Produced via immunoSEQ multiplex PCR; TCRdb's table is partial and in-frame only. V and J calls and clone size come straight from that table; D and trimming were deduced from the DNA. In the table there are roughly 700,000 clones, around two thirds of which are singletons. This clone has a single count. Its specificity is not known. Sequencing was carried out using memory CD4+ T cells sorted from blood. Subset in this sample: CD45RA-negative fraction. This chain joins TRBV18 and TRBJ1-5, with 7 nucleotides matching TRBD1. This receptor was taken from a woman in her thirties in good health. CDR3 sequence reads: CASSERQGVNQPQHF. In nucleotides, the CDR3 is TGTGCCAGCTCAGAAAGGCAGGGGGTCAATCAGCCCCAGCATTTT.